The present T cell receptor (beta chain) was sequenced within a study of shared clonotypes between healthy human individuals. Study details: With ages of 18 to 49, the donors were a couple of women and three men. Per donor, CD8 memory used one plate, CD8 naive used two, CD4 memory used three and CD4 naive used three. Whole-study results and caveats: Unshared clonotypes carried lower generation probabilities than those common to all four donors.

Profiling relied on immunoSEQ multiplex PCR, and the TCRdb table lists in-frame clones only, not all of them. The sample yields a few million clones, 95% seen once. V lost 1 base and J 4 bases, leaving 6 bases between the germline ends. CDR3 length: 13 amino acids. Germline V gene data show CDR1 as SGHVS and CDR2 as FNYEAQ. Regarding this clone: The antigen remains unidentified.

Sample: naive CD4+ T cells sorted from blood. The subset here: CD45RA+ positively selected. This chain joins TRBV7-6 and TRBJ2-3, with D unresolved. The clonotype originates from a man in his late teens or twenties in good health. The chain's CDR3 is CASSLGVPDTQYF. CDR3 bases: TGTGCCAGCAGCTTAGGGGTCCCAGATACGCAGTATTTT.